This T cell receptor beta chain is from a study of regulatory T cells in long-lasting Graves disease. Whole-study findings and limits: Newly diagnosed Graves' patients had higher TCR diversity than persistent ones.

Stated time point: newly diagnosed GD, antithyroid drugs for less than 3 months. PBMC RNA served as the TCR library source. Concerning this clonotype itself: Its antigen remains unknown.

Relying on iRepertoire HTBI primers and Arm-PCR of CDR3 regions, the team built TCR beta libraries. TCRdb called the multiplex PCR reads again in MiXCR, with one record for every CDR3 protein. The repertoire consists of 500,000 to 700,000 distinct CDR3 sequences, with approximately 15% occurring once and the leading ten covering 15% to 20%. These data were also reused for a study on T cells in Graves' hyperthyroidism and ophthalmopathy. From that second work: Patients having uncontrolled infection, another autoimmune disease, pregnancy or lactation were not included. The HTBI primer set drove a first-round RT-PCR of the TCR CDR3.

This TCR was recovered from a woman in her thirties with Graves disease. The input for sequencing was peripheral blood mononuclear cells (PBMCs), taken at new diagnosis, from a patient treated with antithyroid drugs.

This CDR3 is CSARTSGSSGNIQYF. CDR3 nucleotides: TGCAGTGCTAGGACTAGCGGGAGTTCGGGGAACATTCAGTACTTC. The chain is built from TRBV20-1 and TRBJ2-4; 12 positions agree with TRBD2. The CDR3 runs 15 residues. The V and J ends lost 3 bases and 7 bases, in that order; junction bases with no gene match: 7. CDR1 and CDR2 from the germline V gene are DFQATT and SNEGSKA (reference sequence).